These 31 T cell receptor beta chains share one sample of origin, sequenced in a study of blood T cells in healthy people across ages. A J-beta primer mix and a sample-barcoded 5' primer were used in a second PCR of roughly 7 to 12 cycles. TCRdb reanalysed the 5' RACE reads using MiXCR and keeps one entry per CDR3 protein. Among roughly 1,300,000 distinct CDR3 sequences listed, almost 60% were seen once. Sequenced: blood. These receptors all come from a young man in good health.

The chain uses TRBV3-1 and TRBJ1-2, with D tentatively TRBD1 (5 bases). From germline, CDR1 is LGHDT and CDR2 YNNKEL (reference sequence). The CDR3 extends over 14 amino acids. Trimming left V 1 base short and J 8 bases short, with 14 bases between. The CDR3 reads CASSQGGSIRGYTF. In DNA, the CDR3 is TGTGCCAGCAGCCAAGGGGGCTCTATTCGGGGCTACACCTTC.

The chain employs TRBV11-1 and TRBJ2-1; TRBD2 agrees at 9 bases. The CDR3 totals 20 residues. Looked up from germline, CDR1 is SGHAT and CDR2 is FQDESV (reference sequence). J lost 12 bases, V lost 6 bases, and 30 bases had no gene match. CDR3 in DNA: TGTGCCAGCAGTCCTCAGGACTCTAGACTCAAGCGGGGGGTTCGGGACTCGCAGTTCTTC. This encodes CASSPQDSRLKRGVRDSQFF.

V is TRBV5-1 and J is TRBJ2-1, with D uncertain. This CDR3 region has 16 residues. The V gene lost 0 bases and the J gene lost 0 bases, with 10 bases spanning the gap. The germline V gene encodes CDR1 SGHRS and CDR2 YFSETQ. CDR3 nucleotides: TGCGCCAGCAGCTTGGTTCCTCGAAGCTCCTACAATGAGCAGTTCTTC. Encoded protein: CASSLVPRSSYNEQFF.

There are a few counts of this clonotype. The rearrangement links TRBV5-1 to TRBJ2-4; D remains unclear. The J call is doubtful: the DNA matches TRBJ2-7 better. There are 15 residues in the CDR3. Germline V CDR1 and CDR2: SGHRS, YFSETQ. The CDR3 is CASSLTWQLSSEQYF. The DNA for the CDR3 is TGCGCCAGCAGCTTGACGTGGCAGCTCTCCAGCGAGCAGTACTTC.

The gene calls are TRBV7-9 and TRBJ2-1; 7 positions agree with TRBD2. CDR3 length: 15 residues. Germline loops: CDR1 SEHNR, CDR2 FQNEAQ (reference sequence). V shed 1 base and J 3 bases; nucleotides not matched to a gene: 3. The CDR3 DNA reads TGTGCCAGCAGCTTAGGCGGGAGAATCTACAATGAGCAGTTCTTC. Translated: CASSLGGRIYNEQFF.

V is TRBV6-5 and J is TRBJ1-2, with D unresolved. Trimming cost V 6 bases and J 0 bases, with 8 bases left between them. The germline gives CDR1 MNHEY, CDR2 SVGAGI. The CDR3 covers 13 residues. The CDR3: CASSSASNYGYTF. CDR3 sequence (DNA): TGTGCCAGCAGCTCAGCTTCTAACTATGGCTACACCTTC.

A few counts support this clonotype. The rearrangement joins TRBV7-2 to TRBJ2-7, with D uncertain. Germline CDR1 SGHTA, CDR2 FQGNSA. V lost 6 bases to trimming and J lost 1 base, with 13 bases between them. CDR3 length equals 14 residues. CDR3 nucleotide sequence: TGTGCCAGCAGTTCGGTGGGTTTGTCCTACGAGCAGTACTTC. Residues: CASSSVGLSYEQYF.

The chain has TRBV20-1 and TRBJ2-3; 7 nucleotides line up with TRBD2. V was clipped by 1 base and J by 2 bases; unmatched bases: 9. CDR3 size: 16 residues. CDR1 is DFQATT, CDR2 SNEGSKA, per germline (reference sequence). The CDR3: CSARARLAKDTDTQYF. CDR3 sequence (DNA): TGCAGTGCTAGAGCGCGACTAGCCAAGGACACAGATACGCAGTATTTT.

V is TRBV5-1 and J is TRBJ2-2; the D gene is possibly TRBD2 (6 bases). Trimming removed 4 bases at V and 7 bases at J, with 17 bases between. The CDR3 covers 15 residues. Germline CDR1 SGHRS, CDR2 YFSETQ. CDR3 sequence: CASSGGLSEIGELFF. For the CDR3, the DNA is TGCGCCAGCAGCGGGGGACTGTCGGAGATCGGGGAGCTGTTTTTT.

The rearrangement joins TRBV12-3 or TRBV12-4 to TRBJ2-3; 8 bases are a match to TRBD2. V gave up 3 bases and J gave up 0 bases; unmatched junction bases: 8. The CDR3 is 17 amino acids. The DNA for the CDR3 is TGTGCCAGCAGTTTCCCAACTAGCGGAGATAGCACAGATACGCAGTATTTT. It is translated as CASSFPTSGDSTDTQYF.

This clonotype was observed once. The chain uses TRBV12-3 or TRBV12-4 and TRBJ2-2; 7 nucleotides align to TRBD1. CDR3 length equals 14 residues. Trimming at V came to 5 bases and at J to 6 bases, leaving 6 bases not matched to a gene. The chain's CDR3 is CASSPTGVAGELFF. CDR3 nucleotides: TGTGCCAGCAGTCCCACAGGGGTTGCCGGGGAGCTGTTTTTT.

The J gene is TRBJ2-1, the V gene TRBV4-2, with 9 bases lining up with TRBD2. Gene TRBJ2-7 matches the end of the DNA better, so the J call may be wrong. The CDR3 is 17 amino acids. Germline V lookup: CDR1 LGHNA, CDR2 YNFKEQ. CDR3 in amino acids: CASSQGGSGGSYNEQYF. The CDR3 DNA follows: TGTGCCAGCAGCCAAGGTGGTAGCGGGGGTAGTTACAATGAGCAGTACTTC.

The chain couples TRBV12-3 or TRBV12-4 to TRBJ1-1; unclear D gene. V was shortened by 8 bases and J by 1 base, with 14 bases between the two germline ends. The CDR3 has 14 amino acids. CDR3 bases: TGTGCCAGCCGCTCCAGGAGGGAGAACACTGAAGCTTTCTTT. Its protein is CASRSRRENTEAFF.

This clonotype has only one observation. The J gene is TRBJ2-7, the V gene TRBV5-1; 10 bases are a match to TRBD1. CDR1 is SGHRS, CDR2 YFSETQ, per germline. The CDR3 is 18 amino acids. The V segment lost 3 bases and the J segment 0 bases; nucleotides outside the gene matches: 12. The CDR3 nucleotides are TGCGCCAGCAGCTACACCGGGACAGGGGCCCTAAGCTCCTACGAGCAGTACTTC. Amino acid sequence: CASSYTGTGALSSYEQYF.

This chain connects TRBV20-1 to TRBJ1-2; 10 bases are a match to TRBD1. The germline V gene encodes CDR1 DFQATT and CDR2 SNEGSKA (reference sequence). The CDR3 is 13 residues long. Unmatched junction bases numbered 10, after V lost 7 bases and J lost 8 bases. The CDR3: CSVFQTGGWGYTF. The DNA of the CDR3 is TGCAGTGTCTTCCAGACAGGGGGCTGGGGCTACACCTTC.

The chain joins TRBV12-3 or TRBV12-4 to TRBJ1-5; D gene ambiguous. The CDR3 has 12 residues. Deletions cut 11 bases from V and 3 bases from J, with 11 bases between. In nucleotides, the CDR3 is TGTGCCTCCGGGAGCTACAATCAGCCCCAGCATTTT. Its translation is CASGSYNQPQHF.

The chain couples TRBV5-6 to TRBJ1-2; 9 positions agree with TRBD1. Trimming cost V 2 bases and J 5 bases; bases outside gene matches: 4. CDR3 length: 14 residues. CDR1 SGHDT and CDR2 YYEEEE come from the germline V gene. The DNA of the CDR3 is TGTGCCAGCAGCTTAGGGACAGGGCATTATGGCTACACCTTC. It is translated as CASSLGTGHYGYTF.

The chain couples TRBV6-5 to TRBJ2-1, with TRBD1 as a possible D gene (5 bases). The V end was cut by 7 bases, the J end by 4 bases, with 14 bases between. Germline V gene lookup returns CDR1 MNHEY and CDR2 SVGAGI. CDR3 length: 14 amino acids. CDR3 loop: CASTTDSLYNEQFF. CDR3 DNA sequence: TGTGCCAGCACCACAGACAGTTTATACAATGAGCAGTTCTTC.

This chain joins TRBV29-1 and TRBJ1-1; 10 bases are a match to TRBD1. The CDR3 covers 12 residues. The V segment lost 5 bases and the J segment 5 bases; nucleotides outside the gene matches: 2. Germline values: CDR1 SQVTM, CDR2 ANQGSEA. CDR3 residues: CSVLGQGTEAFF. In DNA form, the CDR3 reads TGCAGCGTTCTGGGACAGGGGACTGAAGCTTTCTTT.

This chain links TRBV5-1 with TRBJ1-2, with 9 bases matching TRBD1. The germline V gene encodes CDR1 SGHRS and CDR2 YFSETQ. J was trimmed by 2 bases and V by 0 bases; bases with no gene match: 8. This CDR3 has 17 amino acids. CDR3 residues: CASSLGAGTGTNYGYTF. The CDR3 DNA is TGCGCCAGCAGCTTGGGGGCCGGGACAGGGACCAACTATGGCTACACCTTC.

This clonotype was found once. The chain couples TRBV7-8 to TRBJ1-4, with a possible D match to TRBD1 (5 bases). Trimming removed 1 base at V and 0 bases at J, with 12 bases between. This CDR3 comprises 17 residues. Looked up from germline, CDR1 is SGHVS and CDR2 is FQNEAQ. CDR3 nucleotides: TGTGCCAGCAGCTTAGTCCCCAGGGTGGCAACTAATGAAAAACTGTTTTTT. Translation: CASSLVPRVATNEKLFF.

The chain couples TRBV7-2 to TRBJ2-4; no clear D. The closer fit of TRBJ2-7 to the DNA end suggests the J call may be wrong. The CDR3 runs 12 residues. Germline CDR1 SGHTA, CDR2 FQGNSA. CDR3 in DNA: TGTGCCAGCAGCTCCGTTGAATACGAGCAGTACTTC. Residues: CASSSVEYEQYF.

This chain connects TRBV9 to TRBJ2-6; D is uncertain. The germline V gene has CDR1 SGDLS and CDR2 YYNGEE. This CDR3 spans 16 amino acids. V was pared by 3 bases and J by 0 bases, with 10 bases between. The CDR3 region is CASSDSPSSGANVLTF. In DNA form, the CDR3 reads TGTGCCAGCAGCGATAGCCCAAGCTCTGGGGCCAACGTCCTGACTTTC.

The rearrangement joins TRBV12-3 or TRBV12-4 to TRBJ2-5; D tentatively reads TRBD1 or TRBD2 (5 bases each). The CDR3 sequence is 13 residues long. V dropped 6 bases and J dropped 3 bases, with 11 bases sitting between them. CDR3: CASRAGAKETQYF. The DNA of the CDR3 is TGTGCCAGCAGGGCCGGGGCCAAAGAGACCCAGTACTTC.

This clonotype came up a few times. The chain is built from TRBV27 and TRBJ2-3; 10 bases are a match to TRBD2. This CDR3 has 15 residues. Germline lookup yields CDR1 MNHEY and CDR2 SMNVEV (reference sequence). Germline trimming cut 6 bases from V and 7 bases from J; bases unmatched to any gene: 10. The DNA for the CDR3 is TGTGCCAGCAGCTCAGCGGGAGGGCCGCGAAATACGCAGTATTTT. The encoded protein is CASSSAGGPRNTQYF.

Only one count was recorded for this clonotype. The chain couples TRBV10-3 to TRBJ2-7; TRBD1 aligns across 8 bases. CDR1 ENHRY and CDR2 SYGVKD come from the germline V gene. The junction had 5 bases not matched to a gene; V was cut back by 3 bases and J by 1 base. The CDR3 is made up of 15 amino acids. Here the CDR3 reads CAISDGDRPSYEQYF. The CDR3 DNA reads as TGTGCCATCAGTGACGGGGACAGGCCGTCCTACGAGCAGTACTTC.

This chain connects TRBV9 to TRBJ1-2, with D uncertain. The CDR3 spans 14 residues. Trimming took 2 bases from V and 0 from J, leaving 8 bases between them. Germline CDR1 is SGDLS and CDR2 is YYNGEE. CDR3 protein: CASSVWSPNYGYTF. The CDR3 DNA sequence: TGTGCCAGCAGCGTTTGGAGTCCTAACTATGGCTACACCTTC.

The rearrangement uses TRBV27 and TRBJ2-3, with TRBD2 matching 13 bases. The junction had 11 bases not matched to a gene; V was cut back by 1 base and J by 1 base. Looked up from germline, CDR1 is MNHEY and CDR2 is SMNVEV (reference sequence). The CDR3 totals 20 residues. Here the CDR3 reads CASSLFIRTSGSVGTDTQYF. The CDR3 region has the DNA TGTGCCAGCAGTTTATTTATCCGGACTAGCGGGAGCGTAGGCACAGATACGCAGTATTTT.

The CDR3 loop reads CASSLAAVGTGLEQYF. CDR3 nucleotide sequence: TGCGCCAGCAGCTTGGCCGCCGTAGGGACAGGGCTTGAGCAGTACTTC. V gene TRBV5-1 combines with J gene TRBJ2-7; 9 nucleotides align to TRBD1. The CDR3 runs 16 residues. Germline CDR1 SGHRS, CDR2 YFSETQ. Losses at the gene ends were 0 bases for V and 7 bases for J; bases not matched to a gene: 11.

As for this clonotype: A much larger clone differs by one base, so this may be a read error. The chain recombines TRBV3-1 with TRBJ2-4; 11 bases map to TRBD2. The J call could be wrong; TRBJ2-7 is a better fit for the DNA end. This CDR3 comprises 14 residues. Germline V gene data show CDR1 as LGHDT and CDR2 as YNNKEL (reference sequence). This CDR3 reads CASRPGLAAYEQYF. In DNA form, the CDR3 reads TGTGCCAGCCGCCCGGGACTAGCGGCCTACGAGCAGTACTTC.

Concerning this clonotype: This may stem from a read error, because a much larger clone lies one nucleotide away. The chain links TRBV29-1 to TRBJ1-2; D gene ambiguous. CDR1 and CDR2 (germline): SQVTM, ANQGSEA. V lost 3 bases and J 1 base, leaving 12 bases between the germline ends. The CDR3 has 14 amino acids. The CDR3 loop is CSVDWQNYNYGYTF. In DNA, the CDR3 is TGCAGCGTTGATTGGCAGAATTATAACTATGGCTACACCTTC. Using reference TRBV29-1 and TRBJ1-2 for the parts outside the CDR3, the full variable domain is SAVISQKPSRDICQRGTSLTIQCQVDSQVTMMFWYRQQPGQSLTLIATANQGSEATYESGFVIDKFPISRPNLTFSTLTVSNMSPEDSSIYLCSVDWQNYNYGYTFGSGTRLTVV.